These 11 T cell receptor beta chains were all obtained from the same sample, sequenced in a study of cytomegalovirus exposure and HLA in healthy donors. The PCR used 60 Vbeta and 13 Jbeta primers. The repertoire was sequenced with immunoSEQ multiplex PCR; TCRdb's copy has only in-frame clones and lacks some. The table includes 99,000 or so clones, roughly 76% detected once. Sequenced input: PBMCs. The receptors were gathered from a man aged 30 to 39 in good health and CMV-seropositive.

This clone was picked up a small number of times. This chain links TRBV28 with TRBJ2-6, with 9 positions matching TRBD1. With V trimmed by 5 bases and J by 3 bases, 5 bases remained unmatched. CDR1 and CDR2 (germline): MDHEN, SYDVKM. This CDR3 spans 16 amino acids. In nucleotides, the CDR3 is TGTGCCAGCAGTCACAGGGGGCAAAGTGGGGCCAACGTCCTGACTTTC. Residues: CASSHRGQSGANVLTF.

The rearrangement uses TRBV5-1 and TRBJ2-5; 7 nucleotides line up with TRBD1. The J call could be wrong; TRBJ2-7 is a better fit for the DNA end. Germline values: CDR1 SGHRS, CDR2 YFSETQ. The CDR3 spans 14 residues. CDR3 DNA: TGCGCCAGCAGCTTGGGACAGGGAGATAACGAGCAGTACTTC. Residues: CASSLGQGDNEQYF.

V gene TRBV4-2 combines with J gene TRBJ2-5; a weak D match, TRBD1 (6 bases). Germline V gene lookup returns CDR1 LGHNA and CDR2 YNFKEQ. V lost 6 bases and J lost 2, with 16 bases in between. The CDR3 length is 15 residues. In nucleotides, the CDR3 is TGTGCCAGCAGTCCCGGGACAACGGGACAAGAGACCCAGTACTTC. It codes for CASSPGTTGQETQYF.

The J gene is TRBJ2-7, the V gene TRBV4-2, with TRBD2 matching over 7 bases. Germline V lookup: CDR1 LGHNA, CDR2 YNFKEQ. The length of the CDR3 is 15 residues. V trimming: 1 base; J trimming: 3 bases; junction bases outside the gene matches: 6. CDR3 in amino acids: CASSQVTSTNYEQYF. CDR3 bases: TGTGCCAGCAGCCAAGTGACTAGCACTAACTACGAGCAGTACTTC.

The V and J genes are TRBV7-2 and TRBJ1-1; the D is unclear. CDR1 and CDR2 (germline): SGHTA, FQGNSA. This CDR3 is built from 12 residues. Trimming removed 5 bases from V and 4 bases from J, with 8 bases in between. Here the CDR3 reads CASSVLGTEAFF. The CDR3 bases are TGTGCCAGCAGCGTACTTGGCACTGAAGCTTTCTTT. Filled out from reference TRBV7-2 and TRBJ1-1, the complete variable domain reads GAGVSQSPSNKVTEKGKDVELRCDPISGHTALYWYRQSLGQGLEFLIYFQGNSAPDKSGLPSDRFSAERTGGSVSTLTIQRTQQEDSAVYLCASSVLGTEAFFGQGTRLTVV.

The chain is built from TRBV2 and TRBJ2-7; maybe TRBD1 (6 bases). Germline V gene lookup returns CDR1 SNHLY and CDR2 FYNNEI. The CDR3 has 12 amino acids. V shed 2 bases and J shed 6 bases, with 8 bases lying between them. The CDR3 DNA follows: TGTGCCAGCAGTGAACAAGGGGGCGAGCAGTACTTC. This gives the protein CASSEQGGEQYF.

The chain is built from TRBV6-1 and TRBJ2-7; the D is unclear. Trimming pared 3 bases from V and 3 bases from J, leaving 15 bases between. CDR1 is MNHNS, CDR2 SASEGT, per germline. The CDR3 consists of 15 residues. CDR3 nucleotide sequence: TGTGCCAGCAGTGATGGGCAGCTTATAGACTACGAGCAGTACTTC. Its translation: CASSDGQLIDYEQYF.

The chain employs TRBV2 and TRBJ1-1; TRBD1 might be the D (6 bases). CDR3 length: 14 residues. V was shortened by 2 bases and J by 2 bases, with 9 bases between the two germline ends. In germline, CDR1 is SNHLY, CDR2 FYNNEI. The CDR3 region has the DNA TGTGCCAGCAGTGAATGGGGACATAACACTGAAGCTTTCTTT. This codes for CASSEWGHNTEAFF.

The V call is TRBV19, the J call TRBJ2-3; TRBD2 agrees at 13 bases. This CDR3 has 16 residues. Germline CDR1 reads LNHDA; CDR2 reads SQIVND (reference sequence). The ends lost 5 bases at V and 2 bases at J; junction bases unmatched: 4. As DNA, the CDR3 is TGTGCCAGTAGTGTGACTAGCGGGGGGTTCACAGATACGCAGTATTTT. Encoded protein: CASSVTSGGFTDTQYF.

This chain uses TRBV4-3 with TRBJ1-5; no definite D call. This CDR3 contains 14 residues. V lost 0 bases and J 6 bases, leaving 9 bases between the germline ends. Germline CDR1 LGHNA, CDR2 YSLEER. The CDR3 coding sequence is TGCGCCAGCAGCCAAGAACCGGGGAGTCAGCCCCAGCATTTT. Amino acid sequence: CASSQEPGSQPQHF.

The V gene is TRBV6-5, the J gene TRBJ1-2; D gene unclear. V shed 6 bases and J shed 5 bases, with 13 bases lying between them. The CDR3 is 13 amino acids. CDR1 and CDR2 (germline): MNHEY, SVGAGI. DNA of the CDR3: TGTGCCAGCAGCCGGGGAGGGAGGTATGGCTACACCTTC. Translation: CASSRGGRYGYTF.